Below are 13 T cell receptor beta chains sequenced from a single sample in a study of CD8 T cells in Susac syndrome. With random hexamers, reverse transcription was performed on about 0.5 to 1 ug of RNA. TCRdb ran MiXCR on the immunoSEQ multiplex PCR reads and lists one entry per CDR3 protein. The data hold a few hundred thousand distinct CDR3 sequences, with about 93% observed a single time. Material: CD8+ T cells from PBMCs. The receptors stem from a human donor with multiple sclerosis.

The chain recombines TRBV2 with TRBJ2-1, with D maybe TRBD1 (5 bases). This CDR3 comprises 11 residues. V was clipped by 1 base and J by 15 bases, with 10 bases between them. Germline CDR1 is SNHLY and CDR2 is FYNNEI. Here the CDR3 DNA reads TGTGCCAGCAGTGAAGTGCAGGGTTGGTTCTTC. This translates into CASSEVQGWFF.

Details on this clonotype: Germline and junction disagree at one end, which may indicate a read error. This chain links TRBV7-7 with TRBJ2-1, with 9 bases identical to TRBD2. Germline lookup yields CDR1 SSHAT and CDR2 FNYEAQ (reference sequence). The CDR3 sequence is 14 residues long. The CDR3 region has the DNA TGTGCTAGCAGCCCCGAACCGACTAGCGGAGAGCAGTTCTTC. Translation: CASSPEPTSGEQFF.

This clonotype was detected a few times. Sequence at one end of the junction differs from germline and may be a read error. The chain carries TRBV4-1 and TRBJ2-1; D might be TRBD1 (5 bases). The CDR3 is made up of 12 amino acids. Germline values: CDR1 MGHRA, CDR2 YSYEKL. The CDR3 region is CASSQGSNEQFF. In DNA form, the CDR3 reads TGTGCCAGCAGCCAGGGAAGTAATGAGCAGTTCTTC.

The V call is TRBV12-3 or TRBV12-4, the J call TRBJ2-1; TRBD2 is a possible D gene (5 bases). CDR3 length equals 13 residues. The V gene lost 6 bases and the J gene lost 4 bases, with 10 bases spanning the gap. CDR3 residues: CASSAGPYNEQFF. In DNA, the CDR3 is TGTGCCAGCAGCGCGGGCCCTTACAATGAGCAGTTCTTC.

V gene TRBV7-3 combines with J gene TRBJ1-1; TRBD1 agrees at 8 bases. The germline V gene has CDR1 SGHTA and CDR2 FQGTGA. This CDR3 is 14 amino acids long. V trimming: 5 bases; J trimming: 7 bases; junction bases outside the gene matches: 9. The CDR3 here is CASSAAGGAGEAFF. The CDR3 DNA is TGTGCCAGCAGCGCCGCAGGGGGCGCAGGTGAAGCTTTCTTT.

The chain joins TRBV11-2 to TRBJ2-7; tentatively, D is TRBD1 or TRBD2 (6 bases each). V lost 5 bases, J lost 5 bases, and 19 bases lay in between. CDR3 length: 15 amino acids. In germline, CDR1 is SGHAT, CDR2 FQNNGV. In DNA, the CDR3 is TGTGCCAGCAGCGAGGGGGGATTCGTGGATAACGAGCAGTACTTC. This sequence encodes CASSEGGFVDNEQYF.

The chain employs TRBV29-1 and TRBJ1-6, with 8 bases lining up with TRBD1. Looked up from germline, CDR1 is SQVTM and CDR2 is ANQGSEA. The CDR3 has 17 amino acids. J gave up 7 bases and V 2 bases, and 13 bases lay outside the gene matches. The CDR3 bases are TGCAGCGTTGAATTGTCCGATTCCGGGACAGGCAATTCACCCCTCCACTTT. It translates to CSVELSDSGTGNSPLHF.

This rearrangement joins TRBV2 to TRBJ2-5, with D unclear. The CDR3 length is 13 residues. CDR1 SNHLY and CDR2 FYNNEI come from the germline V gene. The V end lost 1 base, the J end lost 1 base, and 4 bases lay between the germline ends. CDR3 coding DNA: TGTGCCAGCAGTGAAGAAATCCAAGAGACCCAGTACTTC. This translates into CASSEEIQETQYF.

The J gene is TRBJ2-5, the V gene TRBV7-9; D is perhaps TRBD2 (5 bases). V gave up 5 bases and J gave up 6 bases, with 10 bases separating them. The CDR3 totals 12 residues. From germline, CDR1 is SEHNR and CDR2 FQNEAQ (reference sequence). The chain's CDR3 is CASSPLGKTQYF. The CDR3 coding sequence is TGTGCCAGCAGCCCGCTCGGGAAGACCCAGTACTTC.

The V gene is TRBV14, the J gene TRBJ2-3; 8 bases agree with TRBD1. The CDR3 runs 15 residues. J was trimmed by 2 bases and V by 4 bases; bases with no gene match: 5. Germline assignment: CDR1 SGHDN and CDR2 FVKESK. Here the CDR3 reads CASSPTGVNTDTQYF. CDR3 in DNA: TGTGCCAGCAGCCCGACAGGGGTTAACACAGATACGCAGTATTTT.

J is TRBJ1-2 and V is TRBV5-1, with 8 bases aligning to TRBD1. This CDR3 spans 15 amino acids. The junction had 9 bases not matched to a gene; V was cut back by 4 bases and J by 4 bases. CDR1 SGHRS and CDR2 YFSETQ come from the germline V gene. The CDR3 DNA follows: TGCGCCAGCAGCCCCCGGTCAGGGGGCGGCTATGGCTACACCTTC. Translated: CASSPRSGGGYGYTF.

The chain uses TRBV6-6 and TRBJ2-1, with D unresolved. V gave up 5 bases and J gave up 5 bases, with 7 bases separating them. The CDR3 runs 12 residues. Germline CDR1 and CDR2: MNHNY and SVGAGI (reference sequence). Written as DNA, the CDR3 is TGTGCCAGCAGTCCCCCGGACAATGAGCAGTTCTTC. As protein: CASSPPDNEQFF.

This chain joins TRBV30 and TRBJ2-1, with D perhaps TRBD1 (6 bases). The CDR3 is made up of 15 amino acids. Per germline, CDR1 GTSNPN and CDR2 SVGIG (reference sequence). V dropped 0 bases and J dropped 0 bases, with 9 bases sitting between them. CDR3 DNA sequence: TGTGCCTGGAGTGTCGGGACAAGCTCCTACAATGAGCAGTTCTTC. It translates to CAWSVGTSSYNEQFF.